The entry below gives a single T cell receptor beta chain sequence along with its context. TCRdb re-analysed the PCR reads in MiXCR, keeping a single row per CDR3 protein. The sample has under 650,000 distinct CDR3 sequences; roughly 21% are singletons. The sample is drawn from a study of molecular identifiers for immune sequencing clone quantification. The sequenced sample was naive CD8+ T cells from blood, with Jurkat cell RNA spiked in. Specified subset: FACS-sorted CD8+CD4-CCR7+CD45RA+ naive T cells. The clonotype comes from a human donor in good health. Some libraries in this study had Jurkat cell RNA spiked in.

The CDR3 spells CASRPQALSGNTIYF. The DNA for the CDR3 is TGTGCCAGTAGACCTCAGGCGCTCTCTGGAAACACCATATATTTT. The V and J genes are TRBV19 and TRBJ1-3; D is ambiguous. Trimming stripped 6 bases from V and 0 bases from J, with 12 bases between. This CDR3 is 15 amino acids long. CDR1 LNHDA and CDR2 SQIVND come from the germline V gene (reference sequence).